Below, one T cell receptor beta chain is given with its context. Which antigen it targets is not known. Compared with germline, one end of the junction differs, possibly owing to a read error. Based on the germline V gene (reference sequence), the CDR1 and CDR2 sequences are SSHAT and FNYEAQ. The cysteine opens and the phenylalanine closes a CDR3 of 21 amino acids. Left in the record is the CDR3 DNA by itself, 63 bases read in frame from the first base. The library was generated by 5' RACE. The instrument given in TCRdb is Illumina HiSeq 2500. A second PCR of roughly 6 to 12 cycles was performed with a sample-barcoded 5' primer and a J-beta primer mix. A unique molecular identifier was introduced onto each TCR beta cDNA molecule by a template-switch 5' adaptor carrying 12 random nucleotides. Each sample yielded at least 3 million CDR3-containing paired-end reads. First-strand cDNA synthesis was performed from all RNA using the Mint cDNA synthesis kit, with priming by a TRBC-specific oligonucleotide. Following uracil-DNA glycosylase treatment, all cDNA underwent a first 18-cycle PCR with the universal primers M1SS and BC2_uni_R. The source study handled its data this way. For normalization, 1 million high-quality reads were randomly selected from each sample, with every read carrying a distinct molecular identifier. Instead of being binned into consensus sequences, reads that shared molecular identifiers were thrown out. MiTCR, run with a Q25 quality threshold and the strictest error-elimination algorithm, handled CDR3 identification, clonotype clustering and error correction. A nonparametric unseen species model with Euler transformation was used to estimate a lower bound on total TCR beta diversity. In TCRdb, the public reads were trimmed at Q25 with fastp and aligned with MiXCR, with productive beta chains retained. Entries are consolidated by CDR3 protein sequence, retaining the most common genes and DNA. The V and J calls and clone size are TCRdb's, not the authors'. The sample includes about 1.1 million distinct CDR3 sequences, with 35% to 40% observed a single time. The ten largest clones take up around 14% of the sample.

Systemically healthy Caucasian individuals from Russia, about 38 in total and aged 6 to 90 years, were included as donors. Approximately 10 milliliters of peripheral blood were collected from each donor into EDTA-treated Vacutainer tubes. Ficoll-Paque density-gradient centrifugation was used to isolate PBMCs, with at least 7 million per sample. Trizol reagent was used to extract total RNA from PBMCs, with at least 5 micrograms per sample. Naive CD45RAhigh/CD27high T cell percentages were measured by flow cytometry on a PBMC aliquot from every donor. The record originates from a study of blood T cells in healthy people across ages (dated by TCRdb to the mid-2010s). Regarding the study in general: In model experiments, template switching captured roughly one uniquely barcoded TCR beta cDNA molecule for every two T cells. Using deep sequencing normalized with unique cDNA molecular identifiers, the study measured how TCR beta repertoire diversity changes with age. The donors were split into four age groups: young (average about 15 years), middle-aged (about 40), aged (approximately 59) and long-lived (82). To avoid experimental bias, donors of different ages were distributed randomly across sequencing lanes. For two donors (one aged 18 to 30 and one aged 80 or older), the study analyzed two additional independent replicas of 1 million unique cDNA reads from the same blood draw. The study at large found these results: Donor CMV infection status was unknown, potentially confounding age-related changes in expanded clonotypes. Estimates of total diversity based on one million sequenced T cells were considered lower bounds and underestimates. Observed TCR beta diversity correlated strongly with the percentage of naive T cells measured by flow cytometry. Observed TCR beta diversity per million T cells fell roughly linearly with age, and a significant reduction was already apparent by age roughly 41. Conclusive comparison of naive and antigen-experienced compartments was prevented by the profiling of bulk unsorted PBMCs. Compared with the aged group, the long-lived group had more naive CD4+ T cells, fewer expanded clones and increased TCR diversity, suggesting age selection.

Material for sequencing was blood. This receptor was identified in a man aged 18 to 29 in good health. The sequence is built from TRBV7-7 and TRBJ2-3; 9 junctional bases match TRBD2. The CDR3 protein: CASSRGPRTSVSTGSTDTQYF. At the DNA level, the sequence is TGTGCTAGCAGCAGAGGACCCCGGACTAGCGTCTCAACGGGGAGCACAGATACGCAGTATTTT.